This section outlines one T cell receptor beta chain sequence together with its context. From blood CD8+ and CD4+ T cells, the TCR beta chain was sequenced. The multiple sclerosis control group was made up of treatment-naive patients with stable or active relapsing-remitting disease. TEMRA cells were FACS-enriched, unlike CD8+ and CD4+ T cells, which were negatively isolated. The source of the sample is a study of CD8 T cells in Susac syndrome. The ends lost 0 bases at V and 5 bases at J; junction bases unmatched: 6. CDR1 is MNHEY and CDR2 is SVGEGT in the germline V gene. This CDR3 spans 17 amino acids. RNA totalling roughly 0.45 to 1 ug underwent reverse transcription with random hexamers. Across 54 Vbeta and 13 Jbeta, immunoSEQ multiplex PCR amplified TCR beta CDR3. TCRdb ran MiXCR on the immunoSEQ multiplex PCR reads and lists one entry per CDR3 protein. The sample includes some 150,000 distinct CDR3 sequences, about 94% seen only once; the top ten take just over 0.2%.

The V gene is TRBV6-2 or TRBV6-3, the J gene TRBJ2-1; 11 bases align to TRBD2. Specimen: CD8+ T cells from PBMCs. The clonotype comes from a human donor with multiple sclerosis. The CDR3 reads CASSYSGLAGFDNEQFF. CDR3 sequence (DNA): TGTGCCAGCAGTTACTCAGGACTAGCGGGTTTCGACAATGAGCAGTTCTTC.